Each of the 31 T cell receptor beta chains below was sequenced from the same sample in a study of T cell responses to AZD1222 COVID-19 vaccine. Sequencing used immunoSEQ multiplex PCR; TCRdb keeps in-frame clones, though not all of them. The table shows some 190,000 clones, with 80% to 95% occurring only once. The specimen was peripheral blood, collected 28 days after the second AZD1222 dose. These receptor sequences come from an adult who received the AZD1222 COVID-19 vaccine.

The V gene is TRBV6-6, the J gene TRBJ2-1; the D gene is possibly TRBD2 (5 bases). Germline CDR1 MNHNY, CDR2 SVGAGI (reference sequence). The CDR3 extends over 16 amino acids. Trimming took off 2 bases at V and 6 bases at J, with 17 bases between the two ends. CDR3 region: CASSYPPGGWGNEQFF. The DNA for the CDR3 is TGTGCCAGCAGTTACCCACCTGGAGGTTGGGGCAATGAGCAGTTCTTC.

The chain employs TRBV6-6 and TRBJ2-7, with 9 positions matching TRBD1. The V gene end was trimmed by 5 bases and the J gene end by 0 bases; junction bases not matched to a gene: 8. Germline CDR1 reads MNHNY; CDR2 reads SVGAGI (reference sequence). The CDR3 contains 16 residues. CDR3 in amino acids: CASSAPGQGTSYEQYF. Written as DNA, the CDR3 is TGTGCCAGCAGTGCACCGGGACAGGGAACCTCCTACGAGCAGTACTTC.

This clone was found once. The chain links TRBV6-2 or TRBV6-3 to TRBJ2-3, with D perhaps assigned TRBD1 or TRBD2 (6 bases each). From germline, CDR1 is MNHEY and CDR2 SVGEGT. V lost 6 bases and J lost 2, with 15 bases in between. The CDR3 is 15 residues long. The CDR3 is CASSPGASYTDTQYF. The CDR3 region has the DNA TGTGCCAGCAGCCCGGGGGCCTCCTACACAGATACGCAGTATTTT.

The V and J genes are TRBV7-9 and TRBJ2-5, with 8 bases aligning to TRBD1. Germline V lookup: CDR1 SEHNR, CDR2 FQNEAQ (reference sequence). The CDR3 is 14 amino acids. V was clipped by 3 bases and J by 4 bases; unmatched bases: 4. The CDR3 DNA sequence: TGTGCCAGCAGCTTGACAGGGGAGGTAGAGACCCAGTACTTC. It encodes CASSLTGEVETQYF.

This rearrangement joins TRBV7-3 to TRBJ2-2, with a tentative D call TRBD1 (6 bases). V was pared by 0 bases and J by 1 base, with 9 bases between. The CDR3 covers 16 residues. The germline V gene encodes CDR1 SGHTA and CDR2 FQGTGA. In DNA form, the CDR3 reads TGTGCCAGCAGCTTAACCCCACAGGGGAACACCGGGGAGCTGTTTTTT. It translates to CASSLTPQGNTGELFF.

This clone was seen just once. The V call is TRBV2, the J call TRBJ1-2; D remains unclear. Germline CDR1 reads SNHLY; CDR2 reads FYNNEI. This CDR3 has 15 residues. V was clipped by 4 bases and J by 4 bases, with 16 bases between them. The CDR3 loop reads CASSVFWAPSYGYTF. The DNA for the CDR3 is TGTGCCAGCAGTGTTTTTTGGGCCCCTAGCTATGGCTACACCTTC.

This chain joins TRBV6-5 and TRBJ1-1; 8 nucleotides match TRBD1. Germline V gene lookup returns CDR1 MNHEY and CDR2 SVGAGI. The CDR3 loop spans 14 amino acids. Germline trimming cut 8 bases from V and 6 bases from J; bases unmatched to any gene: 11. Written as DNA, the CDR3 is TGTGCCAGCCTCTGGACAGGGCGGGTTGCTGAAGCTTTCTTT. Its protein product is CASLWTGRVAEAFF.

The chain carries TRBV12-3 or TRBV12-4 and TRBJ1-1, with D uncertain. The germline V and J ends were trimmed by 7 bases and 5 bases, with 14 bases remaining between them. The CDR3 consists of 13 residues. CDR3 nucleotide sequence: TGTGCCAGCACCGGCATTAGGAGAACTGAAGCTTTCTTT. It encodes CASTGIRRTEAFF.

This chain links TRBV27 with TRBJ1-3; the D is unclear. Deletions cut 4 bases from V and 2 bases from J, with 15 bases between. CDR1 and CDR2 from the germline V gene are MNHEY and SMNVEV (reference sequence). The CDR3 runs 16 residues. CDR3 sequence: CASSYKSFTPGNTIYF. The CDR3 bases are TGTGCCAGCAGTTACAAGTCATTCACCCCTGGAAACACCATATATTTT.

In this sample, this clone turned up once. The CDR3 coding sequence is TGTGCCAGCAGAGGGAGCTCCTATAATTCACCCCTCCACTTT. It translates to CASRGSSYNSPLHF. J is TRBJ1-6 and V is TRBV2, with D unclear. Germline V gives CDR1 SNHLY, CDR2 FYNNEI. Trimming pared 6 bases from V and 0 bases from J, leaving 6 bases between. There are 14 residues in the CDR3. The full variable domain, completed using reference TRBV2 and TRBJ1-6, is EPEVTQTPSHQVTQMGQEVILRCVPISNHLYFYWYRQILGQKVEFLVSFYNNEISEKSEIFDDQFSVERPDGSNFTLKIRSTKLEDSAMYFCASRGSSYNSPLHFGNGTRLTVT.

The V gene is TRBV5-1, the J gene TRBJ1-2, with D unresolved. Deletions cut 0 bases from V and 2 bases from J, with 11 bases between. Germline assignment: CDR1 SGHRS and CDR2 YFSETQ. The length of the CDR3 is 15 residues. The CDR3 loop reads CASSLESGENYGYTF. Here the CDR3 DNA reads TGCGCCAGCAGCTTGGAGTCCGGGGAGAACTATGGCTACACCTTC.

The gene calls are TRBV18 and TRBJ2-1; no firm D call. From germline, CDR1 is KGHSH and CDR2 LQKENI. V lost 5 bases and J 0 bases, leaving 11 bases between the germline ends. This CDR3 is 15 amino acids long. In nucleotides, the CDR3 is TGTGCCAGCTCAGAGTTACAAAGCTCCTACAATGAGCAGTTCTTC. Translating gives CASSELQSSYNEQFF.

The J gene is TRBJ2-7, the V gene TRBV6-5; TRBD2 matches at 10 bases. Trimming at V came to 4 bases and at J to 4 bases, leaving 7 bases not matched to a gene. CDR3 size: 15 residues. The V gene's germline CDR1 is MNHEY and CDR2 SVGAGI. The CDR3 reads CASSSSGRAGYEQYF. The CDR3, as DNA: TGTGCCAGCAGTTCCAGCGGGAGGGCCGGGTACGAGCAGTACTTC.

V usage is TRBV21-1 and J usage is TRBJ1-6; the D call in the table, TRBD1, was not verified against the DNA. TRBV21-1 is assigned pseudogene status. CDR3 size: 16 residues. This CDR3 is CASSKGDTSYNSPLHF. The CDR3 nucleotides read TGTGCCAGCAGCAAAGGAGACACTTCCTATAATTCACCCCTCCACTTT.

The genes are TRBV5-1 and TRBJ1-1; D not resolved. Between the trimmed V and J ends, which lost 0 bases and 4 bases, there was a span of 7 bases. The CDR3 loop spans 13 amino acids. Germline CDR1 is SGHRS and CDR2 is YFSETQ. The chain's CDR3 is CASSLGGPTEAFF. The CDR3 bases are TGCGCCAGCAGCTTGGGAGGGCCCACTGAAGCTTTCTTT.

This chain joins TRBV27 and TRBJ2-7; the match to TRBD1 covers 7 bases. The CDR3 spans 13 residues. J was trimmed by 4 bases and V by 2 bases; bases with no gene match: 2. Germline CDR1 MNHEY, CDR2 SMNVEV (reference sequence). CDR3 in DNA: TGTGCCAGCAGTTTAACAGGGGCATACGAGCAGTACTTC. Amino acid sequence: CASSLTGAYEQYF.

The chain couples TRBV20-1 to TRBJ1-5; D unresolved. The germline V gene has CDR1 DFQATT and CDR2 SNEGSKA (reference sequence). CDR3 length: 14 amino acids. V was shortened by 3 bases and J by 0 bases, with 9 bases between the two germline ends. CDR3 nucleotide sequence: TGCAGTGCTAGTAGCCAGCTTAGCAATCAGCCCCAGCATTTT. It translates to CSASSQLSNQPQHF.

This sequence joins TRBV7-9 and TRBJ1-1; D not certain. This CDR3 spans 14 amino acids. The V gene's germline CDR1 is SEHNR and CDR2 FQNEAQ (reference sequence). Deletions cut 0 bases from V and 3 bases from J, with 8 bases between. The CDR3 spells CASSLAYGDTEAFF. The CDR3 DNA reads TGTGCCAGCAGCTTAGCGTACGGGGACACTGAAGCTTTCTTT. The full variable domain, completed using reference TRBV7-9 and TRBJ1-1, is DTGVSQNPRHKITKRGQNVTFRCDPISEHNRLYWYRQTLGQGPEFLTYFQNEAQLEKSRLLSDRFSAERPKGSFSTLEIQRTEQGDSAMYLCASSLAYGDTEAFFGQGTRLTVV.

This chain uses TRBV7-2 with TRBJ1-6; D ambiguous. The CDR3 runs 15 residues. With 1 base removed from V and 10 bases from J, the gap between germline ends came to 14 bases. Germline CDR1 and CDR2: SGHTA and FQGNSA. The CDR3, as DNA: TGTGCCAGCAGCTTAGTTATCCTTCCAACCTCACCCCTCCACTTT. Translation: CASSLVILPTSPLHF.

Only one count was recorded for this clone. The chain is built from TRBV2 and TRBJ2-1; no definite D call. V lost 0 bases and J 2 bases, leaving 11 bases between the germline ends. Germline values: CDR1 SNHLY, CDR2 FYNNEI. The CDR3 extends over 16 amino acids. Here the CDR3 reads CASSEARTPTYNEQFF. CDR3 DNA sequence: TGTGCCAGCAGTGAAGCGCGGACGCCGACCTACAATGAGCAGTTCTTC.

The rearrangement joins TRBV4-1 to TRBJ2-3, with 9 bases identical to TRBD1. This CDR3 has 17 amino acids. The V segment lost 6 bases and the J segment 0 bases; nucleotides outside the gene matches: 10. CDR1 is MGHRA and CDR2 is YSYEKL in the germline V gene. CDR3 sequence (DNA): TGCGCCAGCAGACTGAGAACCGGGACAGGGAGCACAGATACGCAGTATTTT. Protein: CASRLRTGTGSTDTQYF.

This chain joins TRBV12-3 or TRBV12-4 and TRBJ2-7, with D perhaps matching TRBD1 (5 bases). V was pared by 4 bases and J by 3 bases, with 7 bases between. There are 12 residues in the CDR3. As DNA, the CDR3 is TGTGCCAGCAGTTCTACAGGCTACGAGCAGTACTTC. Its protein is CASSSTGYEQYF.

This clone appeared once. The chain couples TRBV27 to TRBJ1-1; D is perhaps TRBD1 (5 bases). CDR3 size: 14 residues. Germline V CDR1 and CDR2: MNHEY, SMNVEV (reference sequence). Trimming pared 4 bases from V and 2 bases from J, leaving 11 bases between. CDR3 in amino acids: CASSSQGPNTEAFF. The CDR3 bases are TGTGCCAGCAGTTCGCAGGGACCTAACACTGAAGCTTTCTTT.

The chain carries TRBV5-1 and TRBJ2-1, with 11 bases matching TRBD2. The CDR3 spans 16 residues. V trimming: 0 bases; J trimming: 8 bases; junction bases outside the gene matches: 7. CDR1 SGHRS and CDR2 YFSETQ come from the germline V gene. The chain's CDR3 is CASSLALLAGVHEQFF. In nucleotides, the CDR3 is TGCGCCAGCAGCTTGGCCTTACTAGCGGGGGTACATGAGCAGTTCTTC.

This sequence joins TRBV10-3 and TRBJ2-7, with D perhaps matching TRBD1 (6 bases). Trimming left V 6 bases short and J 0 bases short, with 12 bases between. The V gene's germline CDR1 is ENHRY and CDR2 SYGVKD. This CDR3 spans 14 amino acids. The CDR3: CAISPRDTSYEQYF. For the CDR3, the DNA is TGTGCCATCAGCCCCCGGGACACCTCCTACGAGCAGTACTTC.

V and J are TRBV27 and TRBJ1-4; D is possibly TRBD1 (6 bases). Trimming pared 4 bases from V and 7 bases from J, leaving 13 bases between. Looked up from germline, CDR1 is MNHEY and CDR2 is SMNVEV (reference sequence). The CDR3 is 14 amino acids. The CDR3 DNA reads as TGTGCCAGCAGTTCTACAGGGTTGGGTGAAAAACTGTTTTTT. Its protein product is CASSSTGLGEKLFF.

The CDR3 here is CASSVGYEQYF. In DNA form, the CDR3 reads TGTGCCAGCAGCGTAGGGTACGAGCAGTACTTC. This sequence joins TRBV9 and TRBJ2-7; D gene unclear. Germline CDR1 SGDLS, CDR2 YYNGEE. Between the trimmed V and J ends, which lost 0 bases and 4 bases, there was a span of 2 bases. The CDR3 spans 11 residues.

V is TRBV19 and J is TRBJ2-4; 9 nucleotides agree with TRBD1. CDR3 length equals 18 residues. Germline V lookup: CDR1 LNHDA, CDR2 SQIVND (reference sequence). V dropped 10 bases and J dropped 0; count of bases not matched to a gene: 16. As DNA, the CDR3 is TGTGCCACGGGGTCCGGGACAGGGATCCCCTTAGCCAAAAACATTCAGTACTTC. Residues: CATGSGTGIPLAKNIQYF.

In this sample, this clone turned up once. The gene calls are TRBV5-1 and TRBJ1-5, with 7 bases aligning to TRBD1. CDR1 SGHRS and CDR2 YFSETQ come from the germline V gene. V lost 3 bases, J lost 2 bases, and 5 bases stayed unmatched. The CDR3 has 15 amino acids. The CDR3 sequence: CASSYTGTGNQPQHF. The DNA of the CDR3 is TGCGCCAGCAGCTACACCGGGACAGGCAATCAGCCCCAGCATTTT.

The chain uses TRBV3-1 (or the pseudogene TRBV3-2) and TRBJ2-5; 7 nucleotides agree with TRBD1. V gave up 4 bases and J gave up 4 bases; unmatched junction bases: 9. The CDR3 consists of 15 residues. The V gene's germline CDR1 is LGHDT and CDR2 YNNKEL (reference sequence). The CDR3 bases are TGTGCCAGCAGCCGGGACAGCCCCCTGGGAGAGACCCAGTACTTC. It yields the protein CASSRDSPLGETQYF.

This clone has only one observation. This CDR3 reads CASSQVDRKTF. CDR3 nucleotides: TGTGCCAGCAGCCAAGTGGACAGAAAGACCTTC. The chain links TRBV3-1 (or the pseudogene TRBV3-2) to TRBJ1-2, with D tentatively TRBD1 (6 bases). Trimming cost V 1 base and J 14 bases, with 11 bases left between them. Germline V gene data show CDR1 as LGHDT and CDR2 as YNNKEL (reference sequence). The CDR3 loop spans 11 amino acids.